This passage covers 26 T cell receptor beta chains from one sample sequenced in a study of blood T cell repertoires in COVID-19. TCRdb's table, derived via immunoSEQ multiplex PCR, lists solely in-frame clones and lacks some. The sample comprises about 90,000 clones, 70% to 90% of which are singletons, and less than 2% rests with the top ten. Sequenced material: peripheral blood. The receptors here all came from a man at least 80 years old with acute or convalescent COVID-19.

The chain recombines TRBV5-4 with TRBJ2-6, with TRBD1 matching over 8 bases. J lost 1 base, V lost 4 bases, and 1 base had no gene match. The germline V gene encodes CDR1 SGHNT and CDR2 YYREEE (reference sequence). The CDR3 is made up of 15 amino acids. The CDR3 here is CASSRTGSGANVLTF. The CDR3 bases are TGTGCCAGCAGCCGGACAGGGTCTGGGGCCAACGTCCTGACTTTC.

CDR3 sequence: CASSIAGEVTGELFF. The CDR3 nucleotides read TGCGCCAGCAGCATAGCGGGAGAAGTCACCGGGGAGCTGTTTTTT. The chain joins TRBV5-1 to TRBJ2-2, with 9 bases that match TRBD2. This CDR3 has 15 amino acids. CDR1 and CDR2 from the germline V gene are SGHRS and YFSETQ. After removal of 4 bases from V and 4 bases from J, the junction contained 5 bases not matched to a gene.

This chain joins TRBV29-1 and TRBJ1-4, with D tentatively TRBD1 (6 bases). The germline V gene encodes CDR1 SQVTM and CDR2 ANQGSEA. There are 14 residues in the CDR3. Trimming left V 4 bases short and J 7 bases short, with 16 bases between. The CDR3 coding sequence is TGCAGCGTTGCCGGGACATCCTTTGGTGAAAAACTGTTTTTT. As protein: CSVAGTSFGEKLFF.

This clone was observed a single time. The rearrangement links TRBV7-2 to TRBJ1-1; D remains unclear. The germline V gene has CDR1 SGHTA and CDR2 FQGNSA. V was trimmed by 3 bases and J by 1 base, leaving 6 bases between them. The CDR3 consists of 13 residues. CDR3 sequence (DNA): TGTGCCAGCAGCTTCCGGGGGAACACTGAAGCTTTCTTT. It yields the protein CASSFRGNTEAFF.

The CDR3 is CASSSDWTSSGGYTF. For the CDR3, the DNA is TGTGCCAGCAGCTCCGACTGGACCTCATCGGGGGGCTACACCTTC. This chain connects TRBV5-5 to TRBJ1-2; D not resolved. The CDR3 is 15 amino acids. CDR1 and CDR2 (germline): SGHKS, YYEKEE (reference sequence). Trimming took 3 bases from V and 8 from J, leaving 20 bases between them.

This clone was detected only once. The junction departs from the called germline gene at one end, perhaps through a read error. This CDR3 is CASNLGDRSGGYTF. DNA of the CDR3: TGTGCCAGCAACTTGGGCGACCGGTCGGGAGGCTACACCTTC. The chain carries TRBV5-6 and TRBJ1-2; no clear D. This CDR3 region has 14 residues. CDR1 is SGHDT and CDR2 is YYEEEE in the germline V gene.

The chain joins TRBV5-6 to TRBJ1-2; D gene unclear. Trimming cost V 4 bases and J 5 bases, with 12 bases left between them. Germline V gives CDR1 SGHDT, CDR2 YYEEEE. The CDR3 has 13 residues. The CDR3 DNA is TGTGCCAGCAGCCCCCGGGGAACATATGGCTACACCTTC. Residues: CASSPRGTYGYTF.

DNA of the CDR3: TGTGCCAGTAAGTCACAGGGGGCGAGGTCTGAAGCTTTCTTT. The encoded protein is CASKSQGARSEAFF. The rearrangement joins TRBV19 to TRBJ1-1; 9 positions agree with TRBD1. The CDR3 loop spans 14 amino acids. CDR1 and CDR2 (germline): LNHDA, SQIVND (reference sequence). V lost 7 bases, J lost 6 bases, and 9 bases stayed unmatched.

CDR3 sequence: CASSLGRGNSPLHF. As DNA, the CDR3 is TGTGCCAGCAGCCTGGGCAGGGGTAATTCACCCCTCCACTTT. The chain links TRBV5-6 to TRBJ1-6; perhaps TRBD1 as D (6 bases). CDR1 and CDR2 from the germline V gene are SGHDT and YYEEEE. Trimming stripped 4 bases from V and 6 bases from J, with 11 bases between. The CDR3 runs 14 residues.

This chain joins TRBV7-9 and TRBJ2-1, with TRBD2 matching 9 bases. V shed 8 bases and J 5 bases; nucleotides not matched to a gene: 7. In germline, CDR1 is SEHNR, CDR2 FQNEAQ (reference sequence). CDR3 length equals 14 residues. Here the CDR3 reads CASELASGDNEQFF. Written as DNA, the CDR3 is TGTGCCAGCGAGTTGGCTAGCGGGGACAATGAGCAGTTCTTC.

V is TRBV5-1 and J is TRBJ2-5, with 9 nucleotides matching TRBD1. The junction had 7 bases not matched to a gene; V was cut back by 3 bases and J by 4 bases. Germline-derived CDR1 and CDR2 are SGHRS and YFSETQ. The CDR3 loop spans 15 amino acids. The CDR3 DNA sequence: TGCGCCAGCAGCTGGGTGGACAGGGGCCGAGAGACCCAGTACTTC. Protein: CASSWVDRGRETQYF.

This sequence joins TRBV9 and TRBJ2-7, with 8 positions matching TRBD1. The J segment lost 3 bases and the V segment lost 3 bases, leaving 5 bases of the junction unmatched. CDR1 and CDR2 (germline): SGDLS, YYNGEE. The CDR3 has 14 amino acids. CDR3 sequence (DNA): TGTGCCAGCAGCGCCAATACAGGGGGCTACGAGCAGTACTTC. The encoded protein is CASSANTGGYEQYF.

This clone was detected once. The rearrangement links TRBV19 to TRBJ1-5; weak D call: TRBD1 (5 bases). The V end was cut by 5 bases, the J end by 4 bases, with 12 bases between. Germline values: CDR1 LNHDA, CDR2 SQIVND (reference sequence). This CDR3 is 14 amino acids long. The CDR3, as DNA: TGTGCCAGTAGTCCTCTGGGGGGAAATCAGCCCCAGCATTTT. It yields the protein CASSPLGGNQPQHF.

The J gene is TRBJ1-4, the V gene TRBV3-1 (or the pseudogene TRBV3-2); no firm D call. Germline CDR1 LGHDT, CDR2 YNNKEL (reference sequence). This CDR3 is 13 amino acids long. V gave up 3 bases and J gave up 5 bases, with 7 bases separating them. This chain's CDR3 is CASSQRLNEKLFF. For the CDR3, the DNA is TGTGCCAGCAGCCAGCGGCTCAATGAAAAACTGTTTTTT.

The rearrangement joins TRBV13 to TRBJ2-2; perhaps TRBD1 as D (6 bases). CDR3 size: 16 residues. The germline gives CDR1 PRHDT, CDR2 FYEKMQ (reference sequence). Trimming cost V 5 bases and J 6 bases, with 19 bases left between them. For the CDR3, the DNA is TGTGCCAGCAGCCTCGGGACACCGGGTTTTTCCGGGGAGCTGTTTTTT. It translates to CASSLGTPGFSGELFF. Supplemented by reference TRBV13 and TRBJ2-2, the full variable domain reads AAGVIQSPRHLIKEKRETATLKCYPIPRHDTVYWYQQGPGQDPQFLISFYEKMQSDKGSIPDRFSAQQFSDYHSELNMSSLELGDSALYFCASSLGTPGFSGELFFGEGSRLTVL.

There are a few counts of this clone. This chain uses TRBV7-3 with TRBJ2-3, with D maybe TRBD2 (6 bases). The CDR3 consists of 16 residues. Trimming pared 2 bases from V and 2 bases from J, leaving 14 bases between. Germline V gene data show CDR1 as SGHTA and CDR2 as FQGTGA. CDR3 protein: CASSLLSGPHTDTQYF. For the CDR3, the DNA is TGTGCCAGCAGCTTACTTAGCGGTCCACACACAGATACGCAGTATTTT.

This chain joins TRBV5-4 and TRBJ2-2; tentatively, D is TRBD1 (5 bases). The V end was cut by 3 bases, the J end by 4 bases, with 10 bases between. The CDR3 has 14 residues. The V gene's germline CDR1 is SGHNT and CDR2 YYREEE (reference sequence). The CDR3 region is CASSSSRVTGELFF. Here the CDR3 DNA reads TGTGCCAGCAGCTCAAGCAGGGTCACCGGGGAGCTGTTTTTT.

The chain combines TRBV7-2 with TRBJ2-1, with unresolved D. From germline, CDR1 is SGHTA and CDR2 FQGNSA. Deletions cut 2 bases from V and 3 bases from J, with 5 bases between. The CDR3 is made up of 13 amino acids. The CDR3 is CASSLSGYNEQFF. The CDR3 coding sequence is TGTGCCAGCAGCTTATCAGGCTACAATGAGCAGTTCTTC.

The gene calls are TRBV10-3 and TRBJ1-5; 9 bases are shared with TRBD1. CDR1 and CDR2 (germline): ENHRY, SYGVKD. V lost 6 bases, J lost 3 bases, and 6 bases stayed unmatched. The CDR3 spans 15 residues. CDR3 loop: CAISQGQGNNQPQHF. DNA for the CDR3: TGTGCCATCAGCCAGGGACAGGGAAACAATCAGCCCCAGCATTTT.

The chain recombines TRBV25-1 with TRBJ2-7; D ambiguous. V lost 3 bases to trimming and J lost 6 bases, with 6 bases between them. The germline V gene encodes CDR1 MGHDK and CDR2 SYGVNS. The CDR3 length is 11 residues. The CDR3 is CASSDPVEQYF. The CDR3 DNA is TGTGCCAGCAGTGATCCCGTCGAGCAGTACTTC.

V gene TRBV11-2 combines with J gene TRBJ2-5; D may be TRBD2 (6 bases). Trimming cost V 5 bases and J 5 bases, with 6 bases left between them. Germline V gives CDR1 SGHAT, CDR2 FQNNGV. This CDR3 has 11 residues. This chain's CDR3 is CASSGGETQYF. DNA for the CDR3: TGTGCCAGCAGCGGGGGGGAGACCCAGTACTTC. The full variable domain, in which reference TRBV11-2 and TRBJ2-5 provide the parts outside the CDR3, is EAGVAQSPRYKIIEKRQSVAFWCNPISGHATLYWYQQILGQGPKLLIQFQNNGVVDDSQLPKDRFSAERLKGVDSTLKIQPAKLEDSAVYLCASSGGETQYFGPGTRLLVL.

J is TRBJ1-1 and V is TRBV28, with a weak D call TRBD1 (6 bases). CDR3 length equals 15 residues. V dropped 2 bases and J dropped 3 bases, with 13 bases sitting between them. From germline, CDR1 is MDHEN and CDR2 SYDVKM. Written as DNA, the CDR3 is TGTGCCAGCAGTTTACCCGGGGGGGCGCACACTGAAGCTTTCTTT. It specifies CASSLPGGAHTEAFF.

The V gene is TRBV5-1, the J gene TRBJ2-5, with TRBD1 matching over 7 bases. Germline loops: CDR1 SGHRS, CDR2 YFSETQ. CDR3 size: 15 residues. After removal of 5 bases from V and 1 base from J, the junction contained 8 bases not matched to a gene. CDR3 in DNA: TGCGCCAGCAGGTGGTCGGGACAGATCCAAGAGACCCAGTACTTC. It is translated as CASRWSGQIQETQYF. The variable domain in full, with the rest retrieved from reference TRBV5-1 and TRBJ2-5, is KAGVTQTPRYLIKTRGQQVTLSCSPISGHRSVSWYQQTPGQGLQFLFEYFSETQRNKGNFPGRFSGRQFSNSRSEMNVSTLELGDSALYLCASRWSGQIQETQYFGPGTRLLVL.

The chain links TRBV4-3 to TRBJ2-1; 11 positions match TRBD2. Germline CDR1 and CDR2: LGHNA and YSLEER. V lost 3 bases and J lost 7; bases outside the gene matches: 8. CDR3 length: 16 residues. CDR3 bases: TGCGCCAGCAGCCATCCCACTAGCGGGAGATCAAATGAGCAGTTCTTC. It is translated as CASSHPTSGRSNEQFF.

V is TRBV14 and J is TRBJ2-3; weak D call: TRBD2 (7 bases). V gave up 1 base and J gave up 10 bases, with 18 bases separating them. The CDR3 is 15 residues long. In germline, CDR1 is SGHDN, CDR2 FVKESK. CDR3 sequence (DNA): TGTGCCAGCAGCCAAGGAGGGGGGGCCCTGAGGCCGCAGTATTTT. This translates into CASSQGGGALRPQYF. The entire variable domain, with the rest obtained from reference TRBV14 and TRBJ2-3, is as follows: EAGVTQFPSHSVIEKGQTVTLRCDPISGHDNLYWYRRVMGKEIKFLLHFVKESKQDESGMPNNRFLAERTGGTYSTLKVQPAELEDSGVYFCASSQGGGALRPQYFGPGTRLTVL.

This clone was seen a handful of times. The rearrangement joins TRBV19 to TRBJ1-5, with a tentative D call TRBD1 (6 bases). The CDR3 is made up of 19 amino acids. From germline, CDR1 is LNHDA and CDR2 SQIVND (reference sequence). Deletions cut 6 bases from V and 3 bases from J, with 27 bases between. In nucleotides, the CDR3 is TGTGCCAGTAGCCAAGCATTGTGGGGACAACCGCAATCCAATCAGCCCCAGCATTTT. Translated: CASSQALWGQPQSNQPQHF. Full variable domain (remainder filled in from reference TRBV19 and TRBJ1-5): DGGITQSPKYLFRKEGQNVTLSCEQNLNHDAMYWYRQDPGQGLRLIYYSQIVNDFQKGDIAEGYSVSREKKESFPLTVTSAQKNPTAFYLCASSQALWGQPQSNQPQHFGDGTRLSIL.